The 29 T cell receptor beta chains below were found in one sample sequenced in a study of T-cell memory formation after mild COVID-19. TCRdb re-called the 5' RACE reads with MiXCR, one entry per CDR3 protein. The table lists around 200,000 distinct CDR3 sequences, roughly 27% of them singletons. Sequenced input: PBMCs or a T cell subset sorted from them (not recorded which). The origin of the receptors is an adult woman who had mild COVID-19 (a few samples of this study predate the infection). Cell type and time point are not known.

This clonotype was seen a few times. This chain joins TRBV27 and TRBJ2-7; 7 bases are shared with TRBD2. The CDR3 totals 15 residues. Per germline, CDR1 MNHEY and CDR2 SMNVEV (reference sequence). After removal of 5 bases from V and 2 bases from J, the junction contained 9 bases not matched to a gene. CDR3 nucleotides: TGTGCCAGCAGTCCTGTGCCTAGCGGACCCTACGAGCAGTACTTC. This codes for CASSPVPSGPYEQYF.

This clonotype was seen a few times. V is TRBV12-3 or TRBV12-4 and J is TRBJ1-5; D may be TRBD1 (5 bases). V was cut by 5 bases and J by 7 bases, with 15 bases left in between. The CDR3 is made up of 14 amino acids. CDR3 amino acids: CASSVQGHGQPQHF. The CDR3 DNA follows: TGTGCCAGCAGTGTGCAGGGCCACGGGCAGCCCCAGCATTTT.

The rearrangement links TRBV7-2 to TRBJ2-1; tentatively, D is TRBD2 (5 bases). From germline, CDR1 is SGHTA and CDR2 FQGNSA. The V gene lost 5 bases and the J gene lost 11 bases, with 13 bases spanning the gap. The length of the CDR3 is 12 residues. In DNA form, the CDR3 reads TGTGCCAGCAGCAGCGGTTTAGCTCAGCAGTTCTTC. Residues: CASSSGLAQQFF.

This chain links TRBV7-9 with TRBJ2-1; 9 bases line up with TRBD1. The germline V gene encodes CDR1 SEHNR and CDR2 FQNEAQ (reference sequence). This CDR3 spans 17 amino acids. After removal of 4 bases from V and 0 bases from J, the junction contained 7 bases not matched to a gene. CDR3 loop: CASSSRTGASSYNEQFF. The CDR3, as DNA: TGTGCCAGCAGCTCTCGGACAGGGGCGAGCTCCTACAATGAGCAGTTCTTC.

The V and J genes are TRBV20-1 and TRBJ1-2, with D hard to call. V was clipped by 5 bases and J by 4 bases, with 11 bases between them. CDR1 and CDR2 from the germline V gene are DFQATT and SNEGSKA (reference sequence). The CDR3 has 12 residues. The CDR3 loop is CSAAPAAYGYTF. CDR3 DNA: TGCAGTGCTGCTCCGGCGGCCTATGGCTACACCTTC.

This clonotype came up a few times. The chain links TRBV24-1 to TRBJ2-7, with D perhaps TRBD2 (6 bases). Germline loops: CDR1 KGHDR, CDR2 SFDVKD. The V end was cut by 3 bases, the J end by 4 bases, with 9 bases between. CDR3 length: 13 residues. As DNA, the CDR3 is TGTGCCACCAGTGATGGCGGGAAATACGAGCAGTACTTC. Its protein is CATSDGGKYEQYF.

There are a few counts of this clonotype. The CDR3 loop reads CSVQPFVGGLSYNEQFF. In DNA, the CDR3 is TGCAGCGTCCAACCCTTTGTGGGGGGACTCTCCTACAATGAGCAGTTCTTC. The V gene is TRBV29-1, the J gene TRBJ2-1; weak D call: TRBD2 (6 bases). This CDR3 contains 17 residues. Germline V lookup: CDR1 SQVTM, CDR2 ANQGSEA. Trimming pared 6 bases from V and 0 bases from J, leaving 21 bases between.

CDR3 DNA sequence: TGTGCCAGCAGCTTAGTGCCCCCCACGGCGGGGGTTAGCACAGATACGCAGTATTTT. This translates into CASSLVPPTAGVSTDTQYF. This rearrangement joins TRBV11-2 to TRBJ2-3; TRBD2 aligns across 7 bases. CDR1 SGHAT and CDR2 FQNNGV come from the germline V gene. The CDR3 has 19 residues. After removal of 1 base from V and 0 bases from J, the junction contained 13 bases not matched to a gene.

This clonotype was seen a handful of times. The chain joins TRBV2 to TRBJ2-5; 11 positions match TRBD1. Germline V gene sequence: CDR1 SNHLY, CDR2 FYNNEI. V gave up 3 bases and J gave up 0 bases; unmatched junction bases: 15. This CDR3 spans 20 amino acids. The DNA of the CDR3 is TGTGCCAGCAGTGACGACGTGATTAGGACAGGGGGCTTTTACCAAGAGACCCAGTACTTC. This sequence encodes CASSDDVIRTGGFYQETQYF.

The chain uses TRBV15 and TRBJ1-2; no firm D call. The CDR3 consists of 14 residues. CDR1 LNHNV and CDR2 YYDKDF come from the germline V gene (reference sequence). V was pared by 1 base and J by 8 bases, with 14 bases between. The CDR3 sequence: CATSRVPRTGGYTF. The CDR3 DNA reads TGTGCCACCAGCAGAGTACCGAGGACGGGCGGCTACACCTTC.

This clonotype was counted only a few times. CDR3 sequence: CSARDGTSDVADTQYF. CDR3 nucleotides: TGCAGTGCTAGAGATGGTACTAGCGACGTGGCAGATACGCAGTATTTT. The chain joins TRBV20-1 to TRBJ2-3, with TRBD2 matching 7 bases. With 0 bases clipped from V and 4 bases from J, the junction kept 10 bases outside the gene matches. Germline assignment: CDR1 DFQATT and CDR2 SNEGSKA (reference sequence). The CDR3 extends over 16 amino acids.

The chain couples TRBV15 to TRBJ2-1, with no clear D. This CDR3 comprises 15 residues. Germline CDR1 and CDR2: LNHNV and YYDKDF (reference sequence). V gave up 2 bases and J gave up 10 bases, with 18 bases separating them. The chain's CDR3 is CATSRPYELVKEQFF. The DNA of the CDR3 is TGTGCCACCAGCAGACCCTATGAGCTAGTCAAAGAGCAGTTCTTC.

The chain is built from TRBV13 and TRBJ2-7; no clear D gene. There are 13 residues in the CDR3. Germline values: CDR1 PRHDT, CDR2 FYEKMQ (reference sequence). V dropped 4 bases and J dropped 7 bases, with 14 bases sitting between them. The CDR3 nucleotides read TGTGCCAGCAGCTCCGGCCAGGAACGGGAGCAGTACTTC. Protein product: CASSSGQEREQYF.

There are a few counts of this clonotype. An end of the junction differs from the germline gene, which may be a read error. The CDR3 protein is CDTSDWDGGSDEQFF. CDR3 nucleotide sequence: TGTGACACCAGTGATTGGGACGGAGGGTCGGATGAGCAGTTCTTC. This chain joins TRBV24-1 and TRBJ2-1; weak D call: TRBD2 (6 bases). Per germline, CDR1 KGHDR and CDR2 SFDVKD. This CDR3 is built from 15 residues.

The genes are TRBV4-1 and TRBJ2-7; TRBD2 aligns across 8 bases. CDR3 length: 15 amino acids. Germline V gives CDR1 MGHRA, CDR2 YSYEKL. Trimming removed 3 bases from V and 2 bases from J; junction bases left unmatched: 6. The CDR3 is CASSQPGGTPYEQYF. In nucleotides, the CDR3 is TGCGCCAGCAGCCAGCCGGGGGGGACCCCCTACGAGCAGTACTTC.

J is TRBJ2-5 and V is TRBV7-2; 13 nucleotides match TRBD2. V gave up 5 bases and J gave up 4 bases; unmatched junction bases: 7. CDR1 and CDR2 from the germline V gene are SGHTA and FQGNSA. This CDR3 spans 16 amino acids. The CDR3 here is CASSVGLAGVGETQYF. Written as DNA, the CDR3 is TGTGCCAGCAGCGTCGGACTAGCGGGGGTGGGAGAGACCCAGTACTTC.

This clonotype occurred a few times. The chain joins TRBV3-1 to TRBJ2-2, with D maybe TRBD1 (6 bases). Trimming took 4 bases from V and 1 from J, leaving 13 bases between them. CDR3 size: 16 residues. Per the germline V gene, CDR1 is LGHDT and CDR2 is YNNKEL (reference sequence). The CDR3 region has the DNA TGTGCCAGCAGCCTAACAGGGAACCTGAACACCGGGGAGCTGTTTTTT. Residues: CASSLTGNLNTGELFF.

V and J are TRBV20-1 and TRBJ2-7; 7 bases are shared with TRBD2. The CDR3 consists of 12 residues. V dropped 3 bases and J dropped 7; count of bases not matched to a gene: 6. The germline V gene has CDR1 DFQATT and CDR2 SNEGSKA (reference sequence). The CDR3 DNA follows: TGCAGTGCTAGGGACCAGGGAGGGGAGCAGTACTTC. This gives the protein CSARDQGGEQYF.

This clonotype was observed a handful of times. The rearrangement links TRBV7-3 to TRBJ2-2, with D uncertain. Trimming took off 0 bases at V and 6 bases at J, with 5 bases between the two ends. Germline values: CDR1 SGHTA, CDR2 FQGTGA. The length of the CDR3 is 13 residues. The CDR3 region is CASSLTRAGELFF. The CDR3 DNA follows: TGTGCCAGCAGCTTAACCCGGGCCGGGGAGCTGTTTTTT.

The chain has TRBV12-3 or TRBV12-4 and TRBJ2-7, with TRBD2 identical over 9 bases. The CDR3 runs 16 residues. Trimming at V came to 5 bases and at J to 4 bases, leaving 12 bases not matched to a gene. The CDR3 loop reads CASSPPGLAGGYEQYF. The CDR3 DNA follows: TGTGCCAGCAGTCCCCCGGGACTAGCTGGAGGGTACGAGCAGTACTTC.

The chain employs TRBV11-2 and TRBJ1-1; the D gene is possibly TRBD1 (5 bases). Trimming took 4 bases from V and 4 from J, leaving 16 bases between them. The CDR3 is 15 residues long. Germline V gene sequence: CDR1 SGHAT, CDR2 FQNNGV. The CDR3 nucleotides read TGTGCCAGCAGCTCCAGGGTTGTGGGGACCACTGAAGCTTTCTTT. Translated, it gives CASSSRVVGTTEAFF. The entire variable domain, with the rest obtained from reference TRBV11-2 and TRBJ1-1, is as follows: EAGVAQSPRYKIIEKRQSVAFWCNPISGHATLYWYQQILGQGPKLLIQFQNNGVVDDSQLPKDRFSAERLKGVDSTLKIQPAKLEDSAVYLCASSSRVVGTTEAFFGQGTRLTVV.

The CDR3 sequence: CASSRDRAGPQHF. Here the CDR3 DNA reads TGTGCCAGCAGCCGTGACAGGGCTGGGCCCCAGCATTTT. The V and J genes are TRBV6-5 and TRBJ1-5, with 7 bases identical to TRBD1. The CDR3 extends over 13 amino acids. Germline V CDR1 and CDR2: MNHEY, SVGAGI. V lost 6 bases to trimming and J lost 9 bases; unmatched junction nucleotides: 8.

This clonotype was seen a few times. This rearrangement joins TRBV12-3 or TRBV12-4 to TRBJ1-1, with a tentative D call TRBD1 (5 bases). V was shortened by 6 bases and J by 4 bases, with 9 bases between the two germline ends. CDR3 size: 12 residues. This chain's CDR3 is CASRGLATEAFF. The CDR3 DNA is TGTGCCAGCAGGGGGCTTGCCACTGAAGCTTTCTTT.

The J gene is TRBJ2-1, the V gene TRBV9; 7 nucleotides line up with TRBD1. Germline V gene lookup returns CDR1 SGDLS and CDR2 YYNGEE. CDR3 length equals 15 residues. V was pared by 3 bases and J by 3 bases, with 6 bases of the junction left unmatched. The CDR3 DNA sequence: TGTGCCAGCAGCGCCGGGACAGATCTCTACAATGAGCAGTTCTTC. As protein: CASSAGTDLYNEQFF.

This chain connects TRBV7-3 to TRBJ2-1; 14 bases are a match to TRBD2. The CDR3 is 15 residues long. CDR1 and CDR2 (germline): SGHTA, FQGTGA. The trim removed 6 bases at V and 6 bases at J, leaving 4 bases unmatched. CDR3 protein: CASRATSGGANEQFF. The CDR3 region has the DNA TGTGCCAGCAGGGCGACTAGCGGGGGGGCCAATGAGCAGTTCTTC.

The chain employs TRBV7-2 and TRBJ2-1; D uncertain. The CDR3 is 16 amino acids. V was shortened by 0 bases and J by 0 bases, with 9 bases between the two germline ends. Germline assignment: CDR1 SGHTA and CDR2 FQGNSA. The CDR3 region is CASSLAAASSYNEQFF. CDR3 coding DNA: TGTGCCAGCAGCTTAGCCGCGGCTAGCTCCTACAATGAGCAGTTCTTC.

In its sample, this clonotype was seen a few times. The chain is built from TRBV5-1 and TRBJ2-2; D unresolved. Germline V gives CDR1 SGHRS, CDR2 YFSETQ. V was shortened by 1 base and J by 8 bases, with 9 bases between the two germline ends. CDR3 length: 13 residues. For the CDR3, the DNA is TGCGCCAGCAGCTTGAATGAGAGAGGGGAGCTGTTTTTT. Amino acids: CASSLNERGELFF.

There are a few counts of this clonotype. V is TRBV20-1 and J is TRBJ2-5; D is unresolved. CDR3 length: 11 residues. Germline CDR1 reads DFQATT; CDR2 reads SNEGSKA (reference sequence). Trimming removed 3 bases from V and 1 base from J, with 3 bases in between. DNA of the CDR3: TGCAGTGCTAGCGGCCAAGAGACCCAGTACTTC. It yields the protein CSASGQETQYF.

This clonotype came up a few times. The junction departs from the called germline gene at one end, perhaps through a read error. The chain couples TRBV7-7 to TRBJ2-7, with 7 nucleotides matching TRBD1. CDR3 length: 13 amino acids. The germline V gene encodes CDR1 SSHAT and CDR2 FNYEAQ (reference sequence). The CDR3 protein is CASSLHRDSEQYF. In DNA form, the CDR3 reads TGTGCTAGCAGCCTGCACCGGGACAGCGAGCAGTACTTC.